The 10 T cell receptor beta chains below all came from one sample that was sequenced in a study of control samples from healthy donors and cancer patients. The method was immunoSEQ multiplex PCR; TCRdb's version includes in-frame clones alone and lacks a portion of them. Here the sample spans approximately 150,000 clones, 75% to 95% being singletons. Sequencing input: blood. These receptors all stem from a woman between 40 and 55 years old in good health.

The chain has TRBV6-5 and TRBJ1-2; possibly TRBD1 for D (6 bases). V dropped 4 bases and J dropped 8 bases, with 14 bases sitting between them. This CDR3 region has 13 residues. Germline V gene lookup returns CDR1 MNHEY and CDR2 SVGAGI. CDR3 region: CASSSTGREGYTF. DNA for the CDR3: TGTGCCAGCAGTTCTACAGGGAGGGAAGGCTACACCTTC.

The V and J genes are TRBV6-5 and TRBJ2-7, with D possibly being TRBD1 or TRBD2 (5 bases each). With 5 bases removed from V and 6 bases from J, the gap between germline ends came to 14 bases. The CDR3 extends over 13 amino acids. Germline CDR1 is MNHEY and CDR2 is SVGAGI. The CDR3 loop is CASSRRGEGEQYF. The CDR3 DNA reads TGTGCCAGCAGTCGGCGAGGGGAAGGCGAGCAGTACTTC.

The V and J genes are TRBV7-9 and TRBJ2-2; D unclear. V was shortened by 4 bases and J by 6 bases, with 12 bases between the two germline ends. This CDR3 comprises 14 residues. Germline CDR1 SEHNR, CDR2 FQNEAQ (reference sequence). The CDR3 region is CASSSDPWAGELFF. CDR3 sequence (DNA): TGTGCCAGCAGCTCGGACCCTTGGGCCGGGGAGCTGTTTTTT.

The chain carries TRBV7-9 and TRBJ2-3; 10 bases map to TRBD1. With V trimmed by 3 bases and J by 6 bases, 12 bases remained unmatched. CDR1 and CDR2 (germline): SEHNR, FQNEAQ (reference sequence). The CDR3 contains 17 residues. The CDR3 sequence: CASSFLGTGVVLDTQYF. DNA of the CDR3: TGTGCCAGCAGCTTCCTCGGGACAGGGGTAGTTCTGGATACGCAGTATTTT. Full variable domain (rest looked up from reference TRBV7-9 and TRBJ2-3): DTGVSQNPRHKITKRGQNVTFRCDPISEHNRLYWYRQTLGQGPEFLTYFQNEAQLEKSRLLSDRFSAERPKGSFSTLEIQRTEQGDSAMYLCASSFLGTGVVLDTQYFGPGTRLTVL.

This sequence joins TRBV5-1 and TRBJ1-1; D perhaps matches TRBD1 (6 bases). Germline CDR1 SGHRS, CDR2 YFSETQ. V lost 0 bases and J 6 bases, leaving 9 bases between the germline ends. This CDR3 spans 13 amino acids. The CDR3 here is CASSLVQGPEAFF. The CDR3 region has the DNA TGCGCCAGCAGCTTGGTACAGGGTCCTGAAGCTTTCTTT.

The CDR3 is CASTRTSGGLNEQFF. The CDR3 DNA sequence: TGTGCCAGCACCCGAACCTCCGGGGGCCTGAATGAGCAGTTCTTC. The chain uses TRBV27 and TRBJ2-1; D may correspond to TRBD1 or TRBD2 (6 bases each). This CDR3 is built from 15 residues. Germline V gene data show CDR1 as MNHEY and CDR2 as SMNVEV (reference sequence). V was clipped by 7 bases and J by 7 bases, with 20 bases between them.

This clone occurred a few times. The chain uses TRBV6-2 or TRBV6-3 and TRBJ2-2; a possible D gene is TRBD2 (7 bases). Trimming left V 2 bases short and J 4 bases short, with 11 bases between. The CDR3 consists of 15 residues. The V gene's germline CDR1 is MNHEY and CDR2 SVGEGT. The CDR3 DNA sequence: TGTGCCAGCAGTTACGGAGGGGGGGCCACCGGGGAGCTGTTTTTT. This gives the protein CASSYGGGATGELFF.

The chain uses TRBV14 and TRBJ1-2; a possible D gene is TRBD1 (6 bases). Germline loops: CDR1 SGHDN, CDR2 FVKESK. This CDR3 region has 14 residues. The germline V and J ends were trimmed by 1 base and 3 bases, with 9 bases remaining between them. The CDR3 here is CASSQGGAHYGYTF. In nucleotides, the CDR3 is TGTGCCAGCAGCCAAGGGGGGGCCCACTATGGCTACACCTTC. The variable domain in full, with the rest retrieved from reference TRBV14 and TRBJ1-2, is EAGVTQFPSHSVIEKGQTVTLRCDPISGHDNLYWYRRVMGKEIKFLLHFVKESKQDESGMPNNRFLAERTGGTYSTLKVQPAELEDSGVYFCASSQGGAHYGYTFGSGTRLTVV.

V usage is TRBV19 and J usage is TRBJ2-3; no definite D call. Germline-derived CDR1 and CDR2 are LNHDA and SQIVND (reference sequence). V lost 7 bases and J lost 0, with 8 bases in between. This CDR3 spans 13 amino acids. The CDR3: CASTPTSTDTQYF. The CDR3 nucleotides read TGTGCCAGTACCCCGACTAGCACAGATACGCAGTATTTT.

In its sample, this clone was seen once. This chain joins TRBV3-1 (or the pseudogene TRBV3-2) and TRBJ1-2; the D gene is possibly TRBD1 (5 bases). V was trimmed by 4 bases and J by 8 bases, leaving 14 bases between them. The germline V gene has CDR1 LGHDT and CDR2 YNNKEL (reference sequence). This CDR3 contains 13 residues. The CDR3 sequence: CASSRLRERGYTF. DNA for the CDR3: TGTGCCAGCAGCCGACTCAGGGAGCGGGGCTACACCTTC.